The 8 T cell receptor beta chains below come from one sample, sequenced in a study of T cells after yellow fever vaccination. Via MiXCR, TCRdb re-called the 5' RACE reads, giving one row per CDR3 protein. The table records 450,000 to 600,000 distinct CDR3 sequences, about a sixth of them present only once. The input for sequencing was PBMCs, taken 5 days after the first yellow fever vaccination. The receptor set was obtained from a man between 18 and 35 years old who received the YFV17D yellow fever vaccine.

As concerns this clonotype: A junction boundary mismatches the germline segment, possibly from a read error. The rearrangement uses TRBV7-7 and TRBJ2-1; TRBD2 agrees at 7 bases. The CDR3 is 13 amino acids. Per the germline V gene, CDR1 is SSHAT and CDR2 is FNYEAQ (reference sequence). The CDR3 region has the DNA TGTGCTAGCAGTCATCGGGGGGATAATGAGCAGTTCTTC. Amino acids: CASSHRGDNEQFF.

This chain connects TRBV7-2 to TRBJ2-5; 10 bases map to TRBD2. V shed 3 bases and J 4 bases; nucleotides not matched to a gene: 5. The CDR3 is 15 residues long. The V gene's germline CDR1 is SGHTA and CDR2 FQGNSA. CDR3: CASSFFTSGVETQYF. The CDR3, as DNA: TGTGCCAGCAGCTTCTTTACTAGCGGGGTAGAGACCCAGTACTTC.

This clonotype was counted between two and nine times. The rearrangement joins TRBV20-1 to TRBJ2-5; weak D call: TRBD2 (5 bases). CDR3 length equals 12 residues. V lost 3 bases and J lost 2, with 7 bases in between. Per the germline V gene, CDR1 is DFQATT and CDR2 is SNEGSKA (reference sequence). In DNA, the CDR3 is TGCAGTGCTAGCAGCGGACAAGAGACCCAGTACTTC. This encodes CSASSGQETQYF.

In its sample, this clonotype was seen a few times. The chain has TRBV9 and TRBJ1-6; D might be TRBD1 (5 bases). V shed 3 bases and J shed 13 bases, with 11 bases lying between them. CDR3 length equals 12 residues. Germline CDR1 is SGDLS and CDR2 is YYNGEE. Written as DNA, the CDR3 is TGTGCCAGCAGCGAAGGGACTTCGCCCCTCCACTTT. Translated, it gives CASSEGTSPLHF.

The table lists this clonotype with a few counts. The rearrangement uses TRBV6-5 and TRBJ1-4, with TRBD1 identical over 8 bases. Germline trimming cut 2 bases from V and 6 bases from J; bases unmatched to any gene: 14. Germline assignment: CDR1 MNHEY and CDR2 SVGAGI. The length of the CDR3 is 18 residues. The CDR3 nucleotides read TGTGCCAGCAGTTACCAAACAATACGACAGGGGCTGGATGAAAAACTGTTTTTT. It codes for CASSYQTIRQGLDEKLFF.

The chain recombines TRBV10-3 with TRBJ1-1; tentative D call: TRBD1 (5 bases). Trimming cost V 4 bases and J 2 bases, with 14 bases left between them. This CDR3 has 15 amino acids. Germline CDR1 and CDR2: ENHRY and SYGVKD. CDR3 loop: CAISARGSGNTEAFF. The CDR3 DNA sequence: TGTGCCATCAGTGCGCGGGGGAGCGGAAACACTGAAGCTTTCTTT.

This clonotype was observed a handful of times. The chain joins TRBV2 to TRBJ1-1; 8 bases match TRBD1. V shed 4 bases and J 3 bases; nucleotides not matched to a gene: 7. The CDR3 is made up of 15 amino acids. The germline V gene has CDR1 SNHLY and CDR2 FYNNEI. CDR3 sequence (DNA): TGTGCCAGCAGTGTGGACAGGGTGGTGTACACTGAAGCTTTCTTT. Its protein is CASSVDRVVYTEAFF.

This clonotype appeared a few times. In DNA, the CDR3 is TGTGCCAGCAGGCTTAATTTAAACACTGAAGCTTTCTTT. The encoded protein is CASRLNLNTEAFF. The chain employs TRBV5-5 and TRBJ1-1; D is uncertain. Trimming removed 5 bases at V and 2 bases at J, with 10 bases between. The CDR3 is 13 amino acids. Germline V gene data show CDR1 as SGHKS and CDR2 as YYEKEE (reference sequence). The full variable domain, its missing parts supplied by reference TRBV5-5 and TRBJ1-1, is DAGVTQSPTHLIKTRGQQVTLRCSPISGHKSVSWYQQVLGQGPQFIFQYYEKEERGRGNFPDRFSARQFPNYSSELNVNALLLGDSALYLCASRLNLNTEAFFGQGTRLTVV.